The rows below give T cell receptor beta chains drawn from one sample of a study of CD8 T cells in Susac syndrome. TCRdb recomputed calls from the immunoSEQ multiplex PCR reads with MiXCR, one row per CDR3 protein. Among approximately 50,000 distinct CDR3 sequences listed, over 90% were seen once. Sequencing used CD8+ T cells from PBMCs. The origin of the receptors is a human donor with Susac syndrome. The CDR3 runs from the conserved cysteine through the conserved F or W. A D gene is named only where the DNA matches it firmly. Expanded clones are given a class, and other clones once, few, many or no size at all.

abundance	d_gene	v_gene	j_gene	CDR3aa	CDR3nt
.	.	TRBV11-2	TRBJ2-7	CASSLGTFGLYEQYF	TGTGCCAGCAGCTTAGGGACATTTGGTCTCTACGAGCAGTACTTC
.	.	TRBV21-1	TRBJ1-6	CASSKYGQEFWLNSPLHF	TGTGCCAGCAGCAAATATGGTCAGGAGTTCTGGCTTAATTCACCCCTCCACTTT
.	.	TRBV7-2	TRBJ2-7	CASSLPGAYEQYF	TGTGCCAGCAGCTTACCAGGCGCCTACGAGCAGTACTTC
.	TRBD1	TRBV27	TRBJ1-2	CASSLSYRGPETHGYTF	TGTGCCAGCAGTTTATCATACAGGGGCCCCGAGACCCATGGCTACACCTTC
.	.	TRBV12-3/TRBV12-4	TRBJ1-2	CASTLGGSYGYTF	TGTGCCAGCACCCTCGGGGGCAGCTATGGCTACACCTTC
.	.	TRBV20-1	TRBJ1-5	CSAGGGGQGTLNQPQHF	TGCAGTGCTGGAGGGGGAGGGCAGGGCACCCTCAATCAGCCCCAGCATTTT
.	.	TRBV9	TRBJ1-6	CASSAPPGGDNSPLHF	TGTGCCAGCAGCGCCCCCCCCGGGGGCGATAATTCACCCCTCCACTTT
.	.	TRBV29-1	TRBJ2-1	CSGRRDNEQFF	TGCAGTGGGCGCAGGGACAATGAGCAGTTCTTC
.	TRBD2	TRBV29-1	TRBJ2-1	CSVEGLAGGYSYNEQFF	TGCAGCGTTGAGGGGCTAGCGGGGGGGTACTCCTACAATGAGCAGTTCTTC
.	TRBD1	TRBV4-1	TRBJ2-7	CASSQEGTGGNEQYF	TGCGCCAGCAGCCAAGAAGGGACAGGGGGTAACGAGCAGTACTTC
.	TRBD2	TRBV11-2	TRBJ2-3	CASSPVAGGRTDTQYF	TGTGCCAGCAGCCCTGTTGCGGGGGGACGCACAGATACGCAGTATTTT
.	.	TRBV5-6	TRBJ2-7	CASSETGDEQYF	TGTGCCAGCAGCGAGACAGGCGACGAGCAGTACTTC
once	.	TRBV7-9	TRBJ1-4	CASNGPGTIEKLFF	TGTGCCAGCAACGGACCAGGCACAATCGAAAAACTGTTTTTT
.	TRBD1	TRBV15	TRBJ2-7	CATSRGQGAGEQYF	TGTGCCACCAGCAGAGGACAGGGGGCTGGAGAGCAGTACTTC
.	.	TRBV6-5	TRBJ1-1	CASSYGPEAFF	TGTGCCAGCAGTTACGGCCCTGAAGCTTTCTTT
.	.	TRBV30	TRBJ1-1	CAWDGTSEAFF	TGTGCCTGGGATGGTACCTCTGAAGCTTTCTTT
.	.	TRBV9	TRBJ1-5	CASSVGQANQPQHF	TGTGCCAGCAGCGTAGGGCAGGCGAATCAGCCCCAGCATTTT
.	.	TRBV30	TRBJ1-1	CAWEPNTEAFF	TGTGCCTGGGAACCGAACACTGAAGCTTTCTTT
.	TRBD2	TRBV29-1	TRBJ2-1	CSGPGETSSNEQFF	TGCAGCGGCCCCGGGGAGACTAGCTCTAATGAGCAGTTCTTC
.	.	TRBV7-3	TRBJ2-3	CASSLRGRTTDTQYF	TGTGCCAGCAGCTTACGGGGGCGGACCACAGATACGCAGTATTTT
.	.	TRBV29-1	TRBJ2-1	CSVEATALYNEQFF	TGCAGCGTTGAAGCGACAGCCCTCTACAATGAGCAGTTCTTC
.	.	TRBV12-3/TRBV12-4	TRBJ2-5	CASSFGGPPATQYF	TGTGCCAGCAGTTTCGGTGGACCGCCGGCAACCCAGTACTTC
.	.	TRBV28	TRBJ2-5	CASSYRDSDPQETQYF	TGTGCCAGCAGTTATCGGGACTCTGATCCCCAAGAGACCCAGTACTTC
.	.	TRBV20-1	TRBJ1-5	CSAISSEALNQPQHF	TGCAGTGCCATCAGCTCCGAGGCGTTGAATCAGCCCCAGCATTTT
.	.	TRBV30	TRBJ2-7	CAWSTQHDEQYF	TGTGCCTGGAGTACGCAGCATGACGAGCAGTACTTC
.	.	TRBV24-1	TRBJ2-5	CATSDEKGGYETQYF	TGTGCCACCAGTGACGAAAAAGGGGGATACGAGACCCAGTACTTC
.	TRBD2	TRBV20-1	TRBJ2-2	CSGREGTGELFF	TGCAGTGGCAGGGAGGGGACCGGGGAGCTGTTTTTT
few	.	TRBV7-9	TRBJ2-5	CASSLEGAGETQYF	TGTGCCAGCAGCTTGGAGGGGGCGGGGGAGACCCAGTACTTC
.	.	TRBV29-1	TRBJ2-3	CSVGDNPTDTQYF	TGCAGCGTTGGCGACAACCCCACAGATACGCAGTATTTT
.	TRBD1	TRBV4-1	TRBJ2-5	CASSQDWTPGGWETQYF	TGCGCCAGCAGCCAAGATTGGACGCCAGGGGGATGGGAGACCCAGTACTTC
.	.	TRBV9	TRBJ2-7	CASSDRPGGDSSYEQYF	TGTGCCAGCAGCGACCGCCCCGGAGGGGACAGCTCCTACGAGCAGTACTTC
.	TRBD2	TRBV7-2	TRBJ2-5	CASSSSSGGAKQETQYF	TGTGCCAGCAGCTCTTCTAGCGGGGGAGCCAAACAAGAGACCCAGTACTTC
once	.	TRBV4-2	TRBJ2-7	CASSQGGYAAYEQYF	TGTGCCAGCAGCCAAGGGGGCTACGCTGCGTACGAGCAGTACTTC